The subject of this entry is one TCR beta chain. Antigen: not known. These data are taken from a study of a mutant IDH1 vaccine in newly diagnosed glioma. Overall study context: Vaccines were first given 4-6 weeks after radiotherapy alone, or with temozolomide cycles. Standard pretreatment was either radiotherapy, temozolomide, or, for most, radiochemotherapy with temozolomide. Treated patients had a mean age of approximately 40 years and a 62.5% male, approximately 38% female split.

Libraries were prepared by immunoSEQ multiplex PCR; TCRdb keeps only in-frame clonotypes and omits some of them. Among about 54,000 clones, around four fifths were seen once, and the ten largest hold about 3.2%. Trimming stripped 2 bases from V and 0 bases from J, with 7 bases between. The length of the CDR3 is 14 residues. CDR1 MNHNS and CDR2 SASEGT come from the germline V gene. Specified time point: week 47, end of study. Vaccinated patients received 300 ug of mutant IDH1 20-mer peptide per dose, with topical imiquimod. The patients were given eight vaccinations, one each in weeks 1, 3, 5, 7, 11, 15, 19 and 23.

This sample comprised PBMCs, obtained from a glioma patient whose treatment included an IDH1 peptide vaccine. This clonotype was obtained from a woman aged 50 to 60 with glioma. The gene calls are TRBV6-1 and TRBJ1-1; D perhaps matches TRBD1 (5 bases). The CDR3 bases are TGTGCCAGCAGTGAACCAGGGTTGAACACTGAAGCTTTCTTT. This gives the protein CASSEPGLNTEAFF.